This is a list of T cell receptor beta chains from one sample in a study of tumor-infiltrating lymphocytes in primary liver carcinoma. TCRdb re-analysed the multiplex PCR reads in MiXCR, keeping a single row per CDR3 protein. The sample lists approximately 300,000 distinct CDR3 sequences; roughly two thirds were seen once. The material sequenced was peripheral blood. The receptors were sampled from a man aged 35 to 55 with primary liver carcinoma and hepatitis B virus infection. The CDR3 runs from the conserved cysteine through the conserved F or W. D genes are given only for firm matches. Clone size, where shown, is once, few, many, or a class for clones that have expanded.

>TRBD2|TRBJ2-7|TRBV28|NA|15
CASTWGGKPPGELYF
TGTGCCAGCACCTGGGGGGGTAAACCTCCTGGCGAGCTGTACTTC
>NA|TRBJ1-4|TRBV12-3/TRBV12-4|NA|15
CASSPMTGGGEKLFF
TGTGCCAGCAGTCCTATGACTGGAGGAGGTGAAAAACTGTTTTTT
>NA|TRBJ2-1|TRBV11-3|once|12
CANSSTPPEQFF
TGTGCCAACAGCTCCACCCCCCCTGAGCAGTTCTTC
>NA|TRBJ2-1|TRBV4-2|many|13
CASSQDLGYEQFF
TGTGCCAGCAGCCAAGATCTGGGATACGAGCAGTTCTTC
>TRBD1|TRBJ2-7|TRBV7-9|once|13
CASSQTGGHEQYF
TGTGCCAGCAGCCAGACAGGGGGCCACGAGCAGTACTTC
>NA|TRBJ2-7|TRBV7-8|once|14
CASSIADGPYEQYF
TGTGCCAGCAGCATAGCAGACGGCCCCTACGAGCAGTACTTC
>NA|TRBJ1-2|TRBV5-4|once|14
CASSGTRASRGYTF
TGTGCCAGCAGCGGGACACGTGCTTCTAGGGGCTACACCTTC
>TRBD1|TRBJ1-2|TRBV5-6|NA|13
CASSLGTVDGYTF
TGTGCCAGCAGCCTAGGGACAGTAGATGGCTACACCTTC
>TRBD1|TRBJ1-2|TRBV5-5|NA|17
CASGARDRATAAYGYTF
TGTGCCAGCGGGGCCCGGGACAGGGCAACGGCCGCCTATGGCTACACCTTC
>NA|TRBJ2-3|TRBV11-2|NA|13
CANSSDRADTQYF
TGTGCCAACAGCTCCGATCGGGCTGATACGCAGTATTTT
>TRBD2|TRBJ2-3|TRBV6-2/TRBV6-3|NA|14
CVSSYSLAADTQYF
TGTGTCAGTAGTTACTCACTAGCGGCAGATACGCAGTATTTT
>NA|TRBJ2-1|TRBV4-1|NA|17
CASSQVDSGFPNNEQFF
TGCGCCAGCAGCCAAGTAGACTCGGGGTTTCCGAACAATGAGCAGTTCTTC
>TRBD1|TRBJ2-7|TRBV5-4|NA|16
CASSLAAMTGVYEQYF
TGTGCCAGCAGCTTGGCCGCGATGACAGGGGTCTACGAGCAGTACTTC
>NA|TRBJ1-6|TRBV29-1|many|13
CSVEEGLGSPLHF
TGCAGCGTTGAAGAGGGCTTGGGTTCACCCCTCCACTTT
>NA|TRBJ1-5|TRBV30|NA|13
CAWSGGNNQPQHF
TGTGCCTGGAGTGGGGGGAACAATCAGCCCCAGCATTTT
>NA|TRBJ2-1|TRBV6-5|NA|16
CASSSRTNGGSEEQFF
TGTGCCAGCAGTTCCCGCACTAATGGAGGAAGTGAAGAGCAGTTCTTC
>TRBD1|TRBJ2-1|TRBV29-1|NA|12
CNAGQGGNEQFF
TGCAACGCGGGACAGGGAGGGAATGAGCAATTCTTC
>TRBD2|TRBJ2-1|TRBV10-3|NA|16
CAISESRLAGAWEQFF
TGTGCCATCAGTGAGTCTAGACTAGCGGGAGCATGGGAGCAGTTCTTC
>NA|TRBJ2-4|TRBV12-3/TRBV12-4|many|10
CAAATEGQYF
TGTGCCGCTGCAACCGAGGGACAGTACTTC
>NA|TRBJ1-1|TRBV11-1|many|15
CASSHRQSSNTEAFF
TGTGCCAGCAGCCATCGACAGTCTTCGAACACTGAAGCTTTCTTT
>NA|TRBJ2-1|TRBV12-5|few|13
CASGPDSYNEQFF
TGTGCTAGTGGCCCGGACAGTTACAATGAGCAGTTCTTC
>NA|TRBJ1-6|TRBV6-1|NA|14
CASNDLGEDSPLHF
TGCGCCAGCAATGACTTAGGGGAGGATTCACCCCTCCACTTT
>NA|TRBJ2-1|TRBV5-1|NA|13
CVSSFREHNEQLF
TGCGTCAGCAGCTTCCGGGAGCACAATGAGCAGTTATTC
>NA|TRBJ1-2|TRBV14|many|13
CASSQGAFYGYTF
TGTGCCAGCAGCCAGGGGGCCTTCTATGGCTACACCTTC
>NA|TRBJ2-3|TRBV12-3/TRBV12-4|few|14
CASGRLARTDTQYF
TGTGCCAGCGGGAGGCTTGCTCGCACAGATACGCAGTATTTT
>TRBD1|TRBJ2-6|TRBV11-2|many|14
CASSLGTGIHVLTF
TGTGCCAGCAGCTTAGGGACAGGGATACACGTCCTGACTTTC
>NA|TRBJ2-7|TRBV6-6|once|15
CASSYPQGSDYEHYF
TGTGCCAGCAGTTACCCTCAGGGGAGCGACTACGAGCACTACTTC
>TRBD1|TRBJ1-2|TRBV6-2/TRBV6-3|few|12
CASRTGSHGYTF
TGTGCCAGCAGGACAGGGAGCCATGGCTACACCTTC
>NA|TRBJ2-3|TRBV11-2|NA|13
CTNSLNYEGTQYF
TGTACCAACAGCTTAAATTACGAGGGAACGCAGTATTTT
>NA|TRBJ1-1|TRBV29-1|many|10
CSSGNTEAFF
TGCAGCTCCGGGAACACTGAAGCTTTCTTT
>NA|TRBJ1-1|TRBV29-1|many|13
CSVDYSRNTEAFF
TGCAGCGTTGACTATTCACGGAACACTGAAGCTTTCTTT
>NA|TRBJ2-3|TRBV12-3/TRBV12-4|once|15
CVSRGGGRTIDAQYF
TGTGTCAGCAGGGGGGGGGGCAGAACCATAGATGCGCAGTATTTT
>NA|TRBJ1-3|TRBV10-3|once|18
CAISELPRRSGQRNTIYF
TGTGCCATCAGTGAGTTACCCAGGCGGAGCGGTCAGAGAAACACCATATATTTT
>NA|TRBJ2-5|TRBV11-3|many|13
CASSFQGQETQYF
TGTGCCAGCAGCTTTCAGGGGCAAGAGACCCAGTACTTC
>NA|TRBJ2-3|TRBV6-1|NA|16
CASSEGVGVYTDTQYF
TGTGCCAGCAGTGAAGGTGTCGGGGTCTACACAGATACGCAGTACTTT
>TRBD1|TRBJ2-6|TRBV6-2/TRBV6-3|NA|16
CASKTGENSRANVLTF
TGTGCCAGCAAAACAGGGGAAAACTCTAGGGCCAACGTCCTGACTTTC
>TRBD1|TRBJ2-5|TRBV11-2|once|12
CASMGQGETQCF
TGTGCCAGTATGGGACAGGGGGAGACCCAGTGCTTC